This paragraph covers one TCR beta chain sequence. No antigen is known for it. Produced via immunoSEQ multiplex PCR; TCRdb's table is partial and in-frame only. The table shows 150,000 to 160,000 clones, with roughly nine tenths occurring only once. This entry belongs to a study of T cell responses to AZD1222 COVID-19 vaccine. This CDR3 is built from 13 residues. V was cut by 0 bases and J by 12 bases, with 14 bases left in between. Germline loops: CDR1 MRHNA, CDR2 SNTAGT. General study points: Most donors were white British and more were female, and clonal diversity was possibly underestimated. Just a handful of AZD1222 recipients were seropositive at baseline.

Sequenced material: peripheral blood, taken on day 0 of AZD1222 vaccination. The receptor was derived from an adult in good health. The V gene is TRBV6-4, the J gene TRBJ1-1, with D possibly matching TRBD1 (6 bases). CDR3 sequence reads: CASSDSIGRGSFF. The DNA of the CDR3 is TGTGCCAGCAGTGACTCGATTGGCAGGGGCTCTTTCTTT.